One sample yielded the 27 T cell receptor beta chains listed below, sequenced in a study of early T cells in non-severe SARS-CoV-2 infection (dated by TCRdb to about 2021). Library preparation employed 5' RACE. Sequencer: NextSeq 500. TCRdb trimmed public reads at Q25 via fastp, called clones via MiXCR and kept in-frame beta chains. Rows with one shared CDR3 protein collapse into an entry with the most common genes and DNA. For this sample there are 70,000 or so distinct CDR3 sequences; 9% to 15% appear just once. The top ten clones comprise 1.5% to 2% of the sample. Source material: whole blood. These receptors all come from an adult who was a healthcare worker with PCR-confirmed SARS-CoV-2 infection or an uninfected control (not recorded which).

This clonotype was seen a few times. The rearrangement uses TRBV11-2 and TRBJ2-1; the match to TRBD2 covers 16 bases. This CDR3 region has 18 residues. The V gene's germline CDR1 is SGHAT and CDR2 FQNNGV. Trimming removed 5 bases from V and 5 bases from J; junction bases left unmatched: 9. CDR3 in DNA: TGTGCCAGCAGCCTACGCCCGGGACTAGCGGGGGGGAACAATGAGCAGTTCTTC. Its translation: CASSLRPGLAGGNNEQFF.

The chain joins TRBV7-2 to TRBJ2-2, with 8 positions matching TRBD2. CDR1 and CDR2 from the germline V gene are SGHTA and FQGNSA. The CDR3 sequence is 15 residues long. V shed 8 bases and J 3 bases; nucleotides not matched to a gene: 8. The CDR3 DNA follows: TGTGCCAGCTTCTCCGGGGGGGTGGACACCGGGGAGCTGTTTTTT. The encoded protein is CASFSGGVDTGELFF.

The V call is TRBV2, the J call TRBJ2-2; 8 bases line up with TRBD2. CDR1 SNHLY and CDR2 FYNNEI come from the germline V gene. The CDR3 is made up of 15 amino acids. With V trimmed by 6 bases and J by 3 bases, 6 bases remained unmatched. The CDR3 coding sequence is TGTGCCAGCAGGACAACTAGCGGCTACACCGGGGAGCTGTTTTTT. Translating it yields CASRTTSGYTGELFF.

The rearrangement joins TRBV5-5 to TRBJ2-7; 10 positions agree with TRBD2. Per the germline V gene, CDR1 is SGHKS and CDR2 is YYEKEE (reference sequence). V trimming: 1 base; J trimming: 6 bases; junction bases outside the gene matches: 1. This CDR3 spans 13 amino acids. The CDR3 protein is CASSLPSGGEQYF. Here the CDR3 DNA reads TGTGCCAGCAGCTTGCCTAGCGGGGGCGAGCAGTACTTC.

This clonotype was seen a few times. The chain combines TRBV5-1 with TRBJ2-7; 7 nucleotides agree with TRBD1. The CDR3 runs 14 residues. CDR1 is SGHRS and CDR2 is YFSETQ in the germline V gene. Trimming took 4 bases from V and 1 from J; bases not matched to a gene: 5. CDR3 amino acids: CASSVQGSSYEQYF. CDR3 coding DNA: TGCGCCAGCAGCGTACAGGGGTCGTCCTACGAGCAGTACTTC.

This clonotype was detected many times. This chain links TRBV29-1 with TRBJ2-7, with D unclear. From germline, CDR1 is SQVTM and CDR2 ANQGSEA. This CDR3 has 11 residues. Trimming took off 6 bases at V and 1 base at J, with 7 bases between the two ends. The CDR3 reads CSVQLSYEQYF. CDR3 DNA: TGCAGCGTCCAGTTGTCCTACGAGCAGTACTTC.

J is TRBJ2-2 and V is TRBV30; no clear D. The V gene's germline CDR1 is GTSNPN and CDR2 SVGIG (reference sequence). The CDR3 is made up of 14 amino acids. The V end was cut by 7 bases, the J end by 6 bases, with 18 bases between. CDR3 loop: CAYTPPTASGELFF. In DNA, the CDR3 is TGTGCCTACACACCCCCCACAGCCTCCGGGGAGCTGTTTTTT.

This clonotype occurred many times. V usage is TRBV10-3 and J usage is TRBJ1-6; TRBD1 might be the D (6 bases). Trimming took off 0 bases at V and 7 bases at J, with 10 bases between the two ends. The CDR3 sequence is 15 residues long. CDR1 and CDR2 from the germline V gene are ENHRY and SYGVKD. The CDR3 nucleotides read TGTGCCATCAGTGAGTCGGGACAAGAAAATTCACCCCTCCACTTT. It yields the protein CAISESGQENSPLHF.

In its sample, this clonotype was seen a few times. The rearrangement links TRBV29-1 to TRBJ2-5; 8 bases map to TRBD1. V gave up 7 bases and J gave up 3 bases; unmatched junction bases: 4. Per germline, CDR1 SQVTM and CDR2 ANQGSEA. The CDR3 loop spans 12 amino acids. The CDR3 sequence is CSADRGEETQYF. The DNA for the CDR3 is TGCAGCGCCGACAGGGGAGAAGAGACCCAGTACTTC.

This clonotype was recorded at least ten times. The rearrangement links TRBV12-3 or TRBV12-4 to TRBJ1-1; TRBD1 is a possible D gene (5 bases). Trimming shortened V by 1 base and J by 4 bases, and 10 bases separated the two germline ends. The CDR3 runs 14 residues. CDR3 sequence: CASSLGRGTTEAFF. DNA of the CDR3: TGTGCCAGCAGTTTAGGGAGGGGCACCACTGAAGCTTTCTTT.

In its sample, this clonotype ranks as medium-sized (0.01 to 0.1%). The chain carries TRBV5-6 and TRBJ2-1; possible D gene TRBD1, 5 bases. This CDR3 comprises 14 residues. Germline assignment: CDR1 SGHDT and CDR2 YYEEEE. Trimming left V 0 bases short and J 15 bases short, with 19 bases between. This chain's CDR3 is CASSLGQYTLRRFF. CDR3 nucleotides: TGTGCCAGCAGCTTGGGACAGTACACCCTGAGGCGGTTCTTC.

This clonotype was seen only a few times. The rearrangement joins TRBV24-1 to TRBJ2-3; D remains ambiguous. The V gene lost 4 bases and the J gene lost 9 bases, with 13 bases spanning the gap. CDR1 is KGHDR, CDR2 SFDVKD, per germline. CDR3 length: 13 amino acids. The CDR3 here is CATSDVNSKTQYF. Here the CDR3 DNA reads TGTGCCACCAGTGACGTTAATTCAAAAACGCAGTATTTT.

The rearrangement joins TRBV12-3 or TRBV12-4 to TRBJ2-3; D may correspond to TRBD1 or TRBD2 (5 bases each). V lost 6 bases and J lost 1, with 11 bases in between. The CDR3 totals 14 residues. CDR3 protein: CASSARGRTDTQYF. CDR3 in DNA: TGTGCCAGCAGCGCCCGGGGACGCACAGATACGCAGTATTTT.

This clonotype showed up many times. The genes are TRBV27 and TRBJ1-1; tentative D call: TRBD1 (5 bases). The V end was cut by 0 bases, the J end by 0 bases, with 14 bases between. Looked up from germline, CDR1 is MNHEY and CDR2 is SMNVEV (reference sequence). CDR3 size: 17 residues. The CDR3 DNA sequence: TGTGCCAGCAGTTTATCCCTCAACTGGGGGGTGAACACTGAAGCTTTCTTT. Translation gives CASSLSLNWGVNTEAFF.

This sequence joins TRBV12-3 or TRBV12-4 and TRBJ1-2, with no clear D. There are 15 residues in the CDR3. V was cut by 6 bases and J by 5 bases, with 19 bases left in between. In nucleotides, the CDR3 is TGTGCCAGCAGCCCATTGGGAGGTTTAGGGTATGGCTACACCTTC. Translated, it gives CASSPLGGLGYGYTF.

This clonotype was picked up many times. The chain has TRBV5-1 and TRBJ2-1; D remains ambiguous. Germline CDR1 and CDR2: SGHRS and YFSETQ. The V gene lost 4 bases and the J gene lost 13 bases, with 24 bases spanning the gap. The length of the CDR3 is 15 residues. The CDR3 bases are TGCGCCAGCAGCCCCCAGGATTTCACCAGAATTAATCAGTTCTTC. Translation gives CASSPQDFTRINQFF.

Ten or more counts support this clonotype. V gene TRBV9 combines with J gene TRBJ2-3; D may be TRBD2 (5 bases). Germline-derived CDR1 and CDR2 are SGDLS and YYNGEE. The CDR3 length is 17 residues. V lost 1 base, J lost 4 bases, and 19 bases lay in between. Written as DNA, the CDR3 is TGTGCCAGCAGCGTAAAGTCGGGATATGGGTATGCAGATACGCAGTATTTT. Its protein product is CASSVKSGYGYADTQYF.

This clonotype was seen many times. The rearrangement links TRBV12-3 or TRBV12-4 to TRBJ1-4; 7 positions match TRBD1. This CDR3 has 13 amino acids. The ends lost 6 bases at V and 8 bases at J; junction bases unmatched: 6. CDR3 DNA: TGTGCCAGCAGCCTCAGGGGGAACGAAAAACTGTTTTTT. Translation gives CASSLRGNEKLFF.

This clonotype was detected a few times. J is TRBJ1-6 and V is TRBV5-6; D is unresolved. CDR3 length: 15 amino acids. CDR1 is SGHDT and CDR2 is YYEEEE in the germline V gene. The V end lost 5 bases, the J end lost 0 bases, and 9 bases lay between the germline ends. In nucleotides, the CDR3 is TGTGCCAGCAGGACTCAAACCTCCTATAATTCACCCCTCCACTTT. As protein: CASRTQTSYNSPLHF.

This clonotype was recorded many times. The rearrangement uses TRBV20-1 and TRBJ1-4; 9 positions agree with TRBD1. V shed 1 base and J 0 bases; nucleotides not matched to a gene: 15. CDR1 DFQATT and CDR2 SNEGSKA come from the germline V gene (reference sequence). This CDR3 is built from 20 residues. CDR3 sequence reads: CSARVGGPGTGKATNEKLFF. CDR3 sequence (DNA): TGCAGTGCTAGAGTAGGGGGTCCCGGGACAGGGAAGGCAACTAATGAAAAACTGTTTTTT.

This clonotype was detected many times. The CDR3 nucleotides read TGTGCCAGCTCAGAAGACAGGGGCTCCTATAATTCACCCCTCCACTTT. This codes for CASSEDRGSYNSPLHF. The chain employs TRBV18 and TRBJ1-6; TRBD1 matches at 8 bases. Germline assignment: CDR1 KGHSH and CDR2 LQKENI. With 5 bases clipped from V and 0 bases from J, the junction kept 3 bases outside the gene matches. This CDR3 region has 16 residues.

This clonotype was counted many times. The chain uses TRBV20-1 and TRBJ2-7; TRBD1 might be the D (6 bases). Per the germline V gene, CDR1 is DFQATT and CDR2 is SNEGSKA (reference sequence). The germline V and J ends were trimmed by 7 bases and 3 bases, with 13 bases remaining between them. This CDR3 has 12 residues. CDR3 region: CSGLVRGYEQYF. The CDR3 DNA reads TGCAGTGGTTTGGTCAGGGGCTACGAGCAGTACTTC.

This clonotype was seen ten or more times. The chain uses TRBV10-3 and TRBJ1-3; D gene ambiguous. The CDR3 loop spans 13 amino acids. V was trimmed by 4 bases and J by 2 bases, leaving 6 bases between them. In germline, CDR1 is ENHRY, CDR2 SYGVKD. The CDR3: CAISGGPGNTIYF. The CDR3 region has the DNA TGTGCCATCAGTGGGGGTCCTGGAAACACCATATATTTT.

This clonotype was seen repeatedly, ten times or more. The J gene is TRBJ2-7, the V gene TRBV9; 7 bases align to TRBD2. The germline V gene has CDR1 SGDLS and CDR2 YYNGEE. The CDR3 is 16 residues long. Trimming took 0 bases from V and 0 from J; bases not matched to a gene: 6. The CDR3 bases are TGTGCCAGCAGCGTAGGGGGAGGCGGGAGCTCCTACGAGCAGTACTTC. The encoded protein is CASSVGGGGSSYEQYF.

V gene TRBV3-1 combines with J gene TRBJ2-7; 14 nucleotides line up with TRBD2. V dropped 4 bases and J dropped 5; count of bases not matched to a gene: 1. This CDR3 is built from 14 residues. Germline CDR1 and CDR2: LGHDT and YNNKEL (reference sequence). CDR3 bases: TGTGCCAGCAGCCCGGGACTAGCGGGGGACGAGCAGTACTTC. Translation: CASSPGLAGDEQYF.

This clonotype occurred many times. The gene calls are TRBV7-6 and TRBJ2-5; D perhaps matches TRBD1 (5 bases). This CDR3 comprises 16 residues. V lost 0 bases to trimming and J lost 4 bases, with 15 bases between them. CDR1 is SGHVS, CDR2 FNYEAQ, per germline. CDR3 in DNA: TGTGCCAGCAGCTTAGCGCGACAGAGTATTTTAGAGACCCAGTACTTC. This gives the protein CASSLARQSILETQYF.

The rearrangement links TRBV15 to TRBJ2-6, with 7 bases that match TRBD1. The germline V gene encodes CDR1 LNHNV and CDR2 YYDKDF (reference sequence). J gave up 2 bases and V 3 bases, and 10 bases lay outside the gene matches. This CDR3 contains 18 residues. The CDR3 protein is CATSRAGTVYAGANVLTF. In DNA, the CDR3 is TGTGCCACCAGCAGGGCCGGGACAGTTTATGCTGGGGCCAACGTCCTGACTTTC.